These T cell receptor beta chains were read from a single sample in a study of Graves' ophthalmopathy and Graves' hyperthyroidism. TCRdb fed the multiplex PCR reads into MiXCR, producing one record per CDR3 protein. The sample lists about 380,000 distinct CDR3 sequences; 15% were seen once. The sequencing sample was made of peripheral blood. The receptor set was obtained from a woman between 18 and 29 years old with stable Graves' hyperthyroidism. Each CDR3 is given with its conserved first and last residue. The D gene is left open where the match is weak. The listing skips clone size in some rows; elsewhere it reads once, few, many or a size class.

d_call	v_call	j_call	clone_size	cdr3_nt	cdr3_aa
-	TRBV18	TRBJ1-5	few	TGTGCCAGCTCACCTGAGGCAGGGGGCAATCAGCCCCAGCATTTT	CASSPEAGGNQPQHF
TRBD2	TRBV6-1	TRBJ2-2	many	TGTGCCAGCACCTTGGTGGGCGGGGGGTACACCGGGGAGCTGTTTTTT	CASTLVGGGYTGELFF
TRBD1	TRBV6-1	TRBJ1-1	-	TGTGCCAGCAGTCCCCCACGGAGGGGGCAGATGAACACTGAAGCTTTCTTT	CASSPPRRGQMNTEAFF
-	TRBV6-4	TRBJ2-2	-	TGTGCCAGCAGTCCTTCTGCCGGGACCACCGGGGAGCTGTTTTTT	CASSPSAGTTGELFF
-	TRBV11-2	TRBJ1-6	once	TGTGCCATCGGCCAATCTCTTGGCAATTCACCCCTCCACTTT	CAIGQSLGNSPLHF
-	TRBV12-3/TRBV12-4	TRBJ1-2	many	TGTGCCAGCAGTTTATCGGGGTGGGGGGGGAAGGCTCCTAACTATGGCTACACCTTC	CASSLSGWGGKAPNYGYTF
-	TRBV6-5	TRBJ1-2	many	TGTGCCAGCAGTTACTCGGGGAACAGATATGGCTACACCTTC	CASSYSGNRYGYTF
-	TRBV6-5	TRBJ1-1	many	TGTGCCAGCAGTTACTCGAACAATGGGAACACTGAAGCTTTCTTT	CASSYSNNGNTEAFF
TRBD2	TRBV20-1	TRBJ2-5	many	TGCAGTGCGGCCGGGACTACCCAGACCCAGTACTTC	CSAAGTTQTQYF
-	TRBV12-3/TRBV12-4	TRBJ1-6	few	TGTGCCAGCAGTTACAGTTGGTGGGGGCTGGGTACCCCCCTCCACTTT	CASSYSWWGLGTPLHF
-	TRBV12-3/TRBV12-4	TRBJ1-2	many	TGTGCCAGCAGTTTATTGTCGACAGCCCTGGAGGGCTACACCTTC	CASSLLSTALEGYTF
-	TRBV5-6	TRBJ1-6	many	TGTGCCAGCAGCTGGATAGGAGATATACCCCTCCACTTT	CASSWIGDIPLHF